This TCR beta chain appears in the sequencing data of a study of CD8 T cells in Susac syndrome. CDR1 is SGHVS, CDR2 FQNEAQ, per germline. V lost 0 bases and J 4 bases, leaving 12 bases between the germline ends. The CDR3 runs 15 residues. Sequencing targeted TCR beta in T cells from blood (CD8+ and CD4+). TEMRA cells were FACS-enriched, while CD8+ and CD4+ T cells were negatively isolated. Reverse transcription of roughly 0.45 to 1 ug RNA was carried out with random hexamers. immunoSEQ multiplex PCR amplified TCR beta CDR3 across 54 Vbeta, 13 Jbeta. TCRdb processed the immunoSEQ multiplex PCR reads anew with MiXCR; each CDR3 protein has one entry. Of about 150,000 distinct CDR3 sequences in the sample, roughly nine tenths were seen once.

The sequenced sample was CD4+ T cells from PBMCs. This clonotype originated in a human donor in good health. The chain carries TRBV7-8 and TRBJ1-1; D call uncertain. The CDR3 sequence: CASSLAYRDPTEAFF. The CDR3 DNA reads TGTGCCAGCAGCTTAGCGTATAGGGATCCCACTGAAGCTTTCTTT.